This TCR beta chain was profiled in a study of T cell responses to AZD1222 COVID-19 vaccine (dated by TCRdb to about 2021). Describing the broader study: A total of 233 trial participants underwent TCR sequencing, of whom 200 to 220 received two doses of AZD1222 and approximately 25 received two doses of the MenACWY control vaccine. Trial participants were enrolled into age subgroups of 18-55, 56-69 and 70-plus years, which contained 148, 28 and 57 TCR-sequenced participants, respectively.

Overall study outcomes, separate from this receptor: A significant rise in spike-specific TCR breadth and depth was observed after two AZD1222 doses relative to day 0 and relative to MenACWY recipients. The vaccine-associated CD4 TCRs covered the entire spike protein, and the dominant responses fell in regions 160-218 and 743-854. Nearly half of unique spike-specific TCRs reportedly recognized epitopes outside regions mutated in the B.1.351 and B.1.1.7 variants. Only a handful of AZD1222 recipients were SARS-CoV-2 seropositive at baseline, limiting conclusions about previously exposed vaccinees. No day 14 peak-response samples were available, so repertoires were characterized only after the peak T cell response. Most participants were white British and females outnumbered males, and the authors suggested that clonal diversity may have been underestimated. In the small 56-69-year group, the increase in depth fell short of significance, most likely because of low power.

From the germline V gene, CDR1 is SGHDT and CDR2 is YYEEEE. The junction carries 5 bases between V and J, which are trimmed by 2 bases and 0 bases respectively. The CDR3, from cysteine to phenylalanine, totals 14 residues. Just CDR3 DNA is preserved here, 42 bases in frame from base 1. The CDR3 regions of human TCRbeta chains were analyzed by immunosequencing. The study's processing was this. TCRs in the repertoires were compared against a reference library of SARS-CoV-2-specific TCRs that had been generated with the MIRA antigen-specificity platform. Breadth meant the fraction of unique TCRs that were SARS-CoV-2-associated, whereas depth meant the fraction of total T cells that were SARS-CoV-2-associated. Using the MIRA data, each spike-specific TCR was mapped to the spike region that the TCR reacts to and placed in a CD4 or CD8 class. Log10-transformed breadth and depth values were compared by one-way ANOVA with Sidak's multiple comparisons tests. The source is immuneACCESS, and TCRdb retained only in-frame sequences with V and J called. Part of the clones is not carried over; for the studies checked, unresolved V genes explain less than half of this, and the remainder is unexplained. V, J and clone size were drawn from that table, and D and trimming were deduced from the DNA. The sample table records about 160,000 clones; 90% to 95% of these occur just once. The top ten clones comprise about 4.5% of the sample.

Taken with the paper, the label for time point translates to: baseline before first vaccination. The treatment or condition label, read with the paper, signifies: meningococcal conjugate vaccine given as trial control. Samples from vaccinated people were obtained from the UK trials COV001 and COV002, which included a single-blind randomized controlled phase 2/3 trial of AZD1222 (ChAdOx1 nCoV-19) in healthy adults. For TCRbeta chain sequencing, PBMC samples from trial participants were taken at day 0 and at day 28 after the second dose. Regarding this clone: The antigen this receptor binds is unknown. No base quality information exists; no much larger clone differs at one position.

Recombination joined TRBV5-6 with TRBJ2-2, with no confidently assigned D gene. The clonotype originates from an adult in good health. Material: peripheral blood, obtained on day 0 of MenACWY control vaccination. The DNA reads TGTGCCAGCAGCTTAACAGCGAACACCGGGGAGCTGTTTTTT. Translated, it reads CASSLTANTGELFF.